These 19 T cell receptor beta chains were sequenced from one sample in a study of blood T cell repertoires in COVID-19. Sequencing used immunoSEQ multiplex PCR; TCRdb keeps in-frame clones, though not all of them. The sample has about 150,000 clones; around nine tenths are singletons. The sequenced sample was peripheral blood. The receptors here all came from a woman aged 45-65 years with active or convalescent COVID-19.

The rearrangement links TRBV7-2 to TRBJ2-1; 8 bases agree with TRBD2. V gave up 5 bases and J gave up 6 bases; unmatched junction bases: 9. There are 15 residues in the CDR3. The germline V gene has CDR1 SGHTA and CDR2 FQGNSA. The CDR3 DNA sequence: TGTGCCAGCAGCCCCAGAGGCGGGAGGTTCAATGAGCAGTTCTTC. It yields the protein CASSPRGGRFNEQFF.

The chain carries TRBV18 and TRBJ1-4; no clear D gene. The CDR3 is 13 residues long. Germline CDR1 reads KGHSH; CDR2 reads LQKENI. Deletions cut 1 base from V and 3 bases from J, with 3 bases between. The CDR3 sequence is CASSPLANEKLFF. CDR3 nucleotide sequence: TGTGCCAGCTCACCACTCGCTAATGAAAAACTGTTTTTT.

The V gene is TRBV4-2, the J gene TRBJ1-1; TRBD1 matches 10 bases. The CDR3 contains 17 residues. The germline gives CDR1 LGHNA, CDR2 YNFKEQ. V dropped 3 bases and J dropped 1; count of bases not matched to a gene: 8. The CDR3 is CASSQAGTGVGNTEAFF. CDR3 nucleotides: TGTGCCAGCAGCCAGGCCGGGACAGGGGTTGGGAACACTGAAGCTTTCTTT.

The chain employs TRBV28 and TRBJ1-5; 11 bases line up with TRBD1. With V trimmed by 7 bases and J by 6 bases, 5 bases remained unmatched. This CDR3 comprises 14 residues. Germline CDR1 is MDHEN and CDR2 is SYDVKM. CDR3 sequence: CASIRTGGGQPQHF. CDR3 DNA sequence: TGTGCCAGCATCCGGACAGGGGGCGGTCAGCCCCAGCATTTT. The full variable domain, completed using reference TRBV28 and TRBJ1-5, is DVKVTQSSRYLVKRTGEKVFLECVQDMDHENMFWYRQDPGLGLRLIYFSYDVKMKEKGDIPEGYSVSREKKERFSLILESASTNQTSMYLCASIRTGGGQPQHFGDGTRLSIL.

For the CDR3, the DNA is TGCGCCAGCAGCTTGGACGGGGTTACTGAAGCTTTCTTT. This translates into CASSLDGVTEAFF. The rearrangement joins TRBV5-1 to TRBJ1-1; no clear D gene. V lost 0 bases to trimming and J lost 5 bases, with 8 bases between them. Germline V gene data show CDR1 as SGHRS and CDR2 as YFSETQ. The CDR3 spans 13 residues.

The chain is built from TRBV25-1 and TRBJ1-3; D unresolved. Germline CDR1 and CDR2: MGHDK and SYGVNS. V shed 5 bases and J shed 0 bases, with 2 bases lying between them. CDR3 size: 12 residues. For the CDR3, the DNA is TGTGCCAGCAGTCACTCTGGAAACACCATATATTTT. Translating it yields CASSHSGNTIYF.

The chain employs TRBV6-2 or TRBV6-3 and TRBJ2-5; the D gene is possibly TRBD2 (6 bases). Per the germline V gene, CDR1 is MNHEY and CDR2 is SVGEGT. This CDR3 is 17 amino acids long. The V and J ends lost 6 bases and 4 bases respectively, with 24 bases between them. CDR3 region: CASSPGDGRGLLETQYF. DNA for the CDR3: TGTGCCAGCAGCCCCGGCGATGGGCGGGGTCTCCTAGAGACCCAGTACTTC.

This chain joins TRBV5-1 and TRBJ1-1, with a possible D match to TRBD1 (5 bases). V dropped 1 base and J dropped 2 bases, with 18 bases sitting between them. Looked up from germline, CDR1 is SGHRS and CDR2 is YFSETQ. CDR3 length: 17 residues. CDR3: CASSLFGALGGNTEAFF. The CDR3, as DNA: TGCGCCAGCAGCTTGTTCGGGGCCCTCGGGGGTAACACTGAAGCTTTCTTT.

The chain joins TRBV5-4 to TRBJ2-6, with 8 nucleotides matching TRBD2. Germline CDR1 SGHNT, CDR2 YYREEE (reference sequence). CDR3 length: 15 residues. V lost 3 bases to trimming and J lost 3 bases; unmatched junction nucleotides: 2. CDR3 region: CASSSGGVGANVLTF. The DNA of the CDR3 is TGTGCCAGCAGCTCCGGGGGGGTTGGGGCCAACGTCCTGACTTTC.

The rearrangement joins TRBV28 to TRBJ1-5; TRBD1 agrees at 9 bases. This CDR3 spans 17 amino acids. V was clipped by 4 bases and J by 2 bases; unmatched bases: 9. CDR1 and CDR2 from the germline V gene are MDHEN and SYDVKM. CDR3 amino acids: CASSYRDRALGNQPQHF. As DNA, the CDR3 is TGTGCCAGCAGTTATAGGGACAGGGCTTTAGGCAATCAGCCCCAGCATTTT.

The chain joins TRBV6-1 to TRBJ2-5; 7 nucleotides align to TRBD2. Germline assignment: CDR1 MNHNS and CDR2 SASEGT. J gave up 4 bases and V 3 bases, and 5 bases lay outside the gene matches. CDR3 length: 14 amino acids. The CDR3 sequence is CASSERRGSETQYF. In nucleotides, the CDR3 is TGTGCCAGCAGTGAGCGGCGGGGGTCAGAGACCCAGTACTTC.

This chain connects TRBV19 to TRBJ1-1; 9 bases align to TRBD1. Unmatched junction bases numbered 8, after V lost 1 base and J lost 2 bases. CDR3 size: 17 residues. Germline V CDR1 and CDR2: LNHDA, SQIVND (reference sequence). The CDR3 DNA follows: TGTGCCAGTAGTATAGGGGGTTGGGGACAGGGAAACACTGAAGCTTTCTTT. As protein: CASSIGGWGQGNTEAFF.

This clone was observed a single time. The rearrangement links TRBV15 to TRBJ2-1; D uncertain. The CDR3 runs to 13 residues. Trimming stripped 8 bases from V and 0 bases from J, with 8 bases between. Germline V gene sequence: CDR1 LNHNV, CDR2 YYDKDF (reference sequence). DNA of the CDR3: TGTGCCACCGGTGAGGCCTCCTACAATGAGCAGTTCTTC. Protein product: CATGEASYNEQFF.

This clone came up once. The CDR3 DNA sequence: TGTGCCAGTAGTACAGGGTGGGGCACTGAAGCTTTCTTT. Translation: CASSTGWGTEAFF. The chain employs TRBV19 and TRBJ1-1; TRBD1 is a possible D gene (5 bases). V gave up 4 bases and J gave up 4 bases, with 10 bases separating them. The CDR3 consists of 13 residues. From germline, CDR1 is LNHDA and CDR2 SQIVND (reference sequence).

This clone was seen only once. V gene TRBV24-1 combines with J gene TRBJ2-1; D is perhaps TRBD1 (5 bases). Germline CDR1 is KGHDR and CDR2 is SFDVKD. The CDR3 spans 13 residues. The V gene lost 5 bases and the J gene lost 10 bases, with 14 bases spanning the gap. CDR3 coding DNA: TGTGCCACCAGTGCCGTGTCAGGGTTCGAGCAGTTCTTC. The encoded protein is CATSAVSGFEQFF.

This sequence joins TRBV18 and TRBJ1-5; maybe TRBD1 (6 bases). This CDR3 comprises 15 residues. The ends were cut back, 6 bases at V and 7 bases at J, with 19 bases in the middle. Germline-derived CDR1 and CDR2 are KGHSH and LQKENI. CDR3 sequence (DNA): TGTGCCAGCTCGCGCACACAGGGTCTCAACCAGCCCCAGCATTTT. Protein product: CASSRTQGLNQPQHF. The full variable domain, completed using reference TRBV18 and TRBJ1-5, is NAGVMQNPRHLVRRRGQEARLRCSPMKGHSHVYWYRQLPEEGLKFMVYLQKENIIDESGMPKERFSAEFPKEGPSILRIQQVVRGDSAAYFCASSRTQGLNQPQHFGDGTRLSIL.

The count of this clone is one. The chain has TRBV6-5 and TRBJ1-2; 9 bases fit TRBD1. J was trimmed by 4 bases and V by 0 bases; bases with no gene match: 3. The CDR3 loop spans 15 amino acids. From germline, CDR1 is MNHEY and CDR2 SVGAGI. CDR3 DNA: TGTGCCAGCAGTTACTCCGGACAGGGGCGCTATGGCTACACCTTC. Translated, it gives CASSYSGQGRYGYTF.

The rearrangement uses TRBV9 and TRBJ1-2, with TRBD1 matching over 11 bases. J lost 4 bases, V lost 0 bases, and 2 bases had no gene match. Germline loops: CDR1 SGDLS, CDR2 YYNGEE. The CDR3 contains 15 residues. CDR3 region: CASSVGGTGGYGYTF. The CDR3, as DNA: TGTGCCAGCAGCGTAGGGGGGACAGGGGGCTATGGCTACACCTTC. Full variable domain (missing parts from reference TRBV9 and TRBJ1-2): DSGVTQTPKHLITATGQRVTLRCSPRSGDLSVYWYQQSLDQGLQFLIQYYNGEERAKGNILERFSAQQFPDLHSELNLSSLELGDSALYFCASSVGGTGGYGYTFGSGTRLTVV.

For the CDR3, the DNA is TGCGCCAGCAGCCAATTAACCTACAATGAGCAGTTCTTC. Its translation: CASSQLTYNEQFF. V gene TRBV4-3 combines with J gene TRBJ2-1; D gene uncertain. This CDR3 contains 13 residues. Trimming took off 2 bases at V and 2 bases at J, with 4 bases between the two ends. Germline CDR1 is LGHNA and CDR2 is YSLEER.